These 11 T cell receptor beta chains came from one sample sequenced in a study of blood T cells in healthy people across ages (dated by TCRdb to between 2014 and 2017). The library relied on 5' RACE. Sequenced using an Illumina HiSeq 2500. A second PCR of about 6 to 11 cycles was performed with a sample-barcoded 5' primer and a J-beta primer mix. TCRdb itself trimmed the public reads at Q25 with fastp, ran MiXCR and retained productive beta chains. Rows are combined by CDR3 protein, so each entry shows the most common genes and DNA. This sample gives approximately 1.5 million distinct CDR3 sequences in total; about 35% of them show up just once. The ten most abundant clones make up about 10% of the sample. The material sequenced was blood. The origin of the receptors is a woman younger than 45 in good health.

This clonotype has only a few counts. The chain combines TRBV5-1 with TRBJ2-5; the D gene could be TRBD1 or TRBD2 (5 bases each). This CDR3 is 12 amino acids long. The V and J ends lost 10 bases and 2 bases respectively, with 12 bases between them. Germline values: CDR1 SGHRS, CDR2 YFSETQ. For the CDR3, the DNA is TGCGCCGAGCAGGGAGTTCAAGAGACCCAGTACTTC. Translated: CAEQGVQETQYF.

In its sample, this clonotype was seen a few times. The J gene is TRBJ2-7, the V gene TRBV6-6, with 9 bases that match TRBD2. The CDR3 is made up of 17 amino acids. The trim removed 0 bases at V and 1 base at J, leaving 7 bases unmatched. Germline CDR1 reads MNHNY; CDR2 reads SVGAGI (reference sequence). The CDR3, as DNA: TGTGCCAGCAGTTACTCGAGGCGAGCGGGAGGATCCTACGAGCAGTACTTC. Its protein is CASSYSRRAGGSYEQYF.

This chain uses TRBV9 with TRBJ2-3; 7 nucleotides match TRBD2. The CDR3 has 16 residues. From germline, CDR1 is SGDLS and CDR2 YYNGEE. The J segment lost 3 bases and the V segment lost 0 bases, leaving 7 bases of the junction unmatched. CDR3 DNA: TGTGCCAGCAGCGTAGATCCAGCGGGAAAGACAGATACGCAGTATTTT. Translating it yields CASSVDPAGKTDTQYF.

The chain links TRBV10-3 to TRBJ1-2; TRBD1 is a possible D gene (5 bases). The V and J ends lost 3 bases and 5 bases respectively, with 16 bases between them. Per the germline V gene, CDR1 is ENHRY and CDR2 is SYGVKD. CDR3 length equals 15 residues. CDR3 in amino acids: CAISELGGRNYGYTF. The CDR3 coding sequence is TGTGCCATCAGTGAATTGGGGGGGAGGAATTATGGCTACACCTTC.

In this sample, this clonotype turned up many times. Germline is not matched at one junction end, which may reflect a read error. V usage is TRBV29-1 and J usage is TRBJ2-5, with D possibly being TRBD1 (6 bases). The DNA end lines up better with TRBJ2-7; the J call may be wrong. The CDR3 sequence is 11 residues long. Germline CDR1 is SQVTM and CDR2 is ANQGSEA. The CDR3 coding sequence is TGCAGCGTTAAAGAGGGGGACGAGCAGTACTTC. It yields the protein CSVKEGDEQYF.

The CDR3 DNA sequence: TGTGCCAGCAGTCCAATGGACAGGGGACTAACCGAGCAGTACTTC. The encoded protein is CASSPMDRGLTEQYF. The chain uses TRBV27 and TRBJ2-7; the match to TRBD1 covers 9 bases. After removal of 5 bases from V and 6 bases from J, the junction contained 11 bases not matched to a gene. The CDR3 contains 15 residues. Germline CDR1 reads MNHEY; CDR2 reads SMNVEV (reference sequence).

The CDR3 nucleotides are TGCGCCAGCAGCCAGGGCGCAGTCGAGTTAGCTAACTATGGCTACACCTTC. Translation: CASSQGAVELANYGYTF. The J gene is TRBJ1-2, the V gene TRBV5-1; tentatively, D is TRBD1 (5 bases). Trimming removed 4 bases at V and 0 bases at J, with 19 bases between. This CDR3 comprises 17 residues. CDR1 is SGHRS and CDR2 is YFSETQ in the germline V gene.

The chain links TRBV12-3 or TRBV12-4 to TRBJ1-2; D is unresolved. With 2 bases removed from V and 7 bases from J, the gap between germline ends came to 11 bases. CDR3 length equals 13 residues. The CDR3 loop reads CASSLKADCGYTF. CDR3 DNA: TGTGCCAGCAGTTTAAAGGCAGACTGTGGCTACACCTTC.

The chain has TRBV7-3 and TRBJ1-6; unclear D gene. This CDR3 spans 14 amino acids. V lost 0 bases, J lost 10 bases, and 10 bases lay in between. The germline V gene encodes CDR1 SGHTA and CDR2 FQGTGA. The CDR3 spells CASSLTETSSPLHF. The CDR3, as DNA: TGTGCCAGCAGCTTAACGGAGACAAGCTCACCCCTCCACTTT.

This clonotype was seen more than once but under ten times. The CDR3: CASSWGGGTQYF. DNA of the CDR3: TGTGCCAGCAGCTGGGGGGGAGGTACGCAGTATTTT. The V gene is TRBV11-3, the J gene TRBJ2-3; the match to TRBD2 covers 7 bases. CDR3 length: 12 residues. Trimming took 4 bases from V and 8 from J; bases not matched to a gene: 3. Germline CDR1 reads SGHNT; CDR2 reads YENEEA.

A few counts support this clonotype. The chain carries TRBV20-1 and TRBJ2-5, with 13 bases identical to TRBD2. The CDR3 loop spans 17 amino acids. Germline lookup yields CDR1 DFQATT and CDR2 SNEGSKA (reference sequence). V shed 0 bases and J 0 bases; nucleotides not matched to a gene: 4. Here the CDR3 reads CSARDLTSGRHQETQYF. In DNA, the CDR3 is TGCAGTGCTAGAGACCTGACTAGCGGGAGGCACCAAGAGACCCAGTACTTC.